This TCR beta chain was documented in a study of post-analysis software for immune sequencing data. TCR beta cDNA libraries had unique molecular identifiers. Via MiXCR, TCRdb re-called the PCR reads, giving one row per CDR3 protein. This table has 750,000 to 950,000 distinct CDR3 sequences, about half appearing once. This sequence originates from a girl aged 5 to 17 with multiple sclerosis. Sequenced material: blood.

Here the CDR3 DNA reads TGTGCCAGCAGCCAAGAAGTGGACAGGGCGCCCTACGAGCAGTACTTC. It yields the protein CASSQEVDRAPYEQYF. The J gene is TRBJ2-7, the V gene TRBV4-2, with 8 bases that match TRBD1. The V and J ends lost 0 bases and 2 bases, in that order; junction bases with no gene match: 6. This CDR3 has 16 residues. Per germline, CDR1 LGHNA and CDR2 YNFKEQ.